This T cell receptor beta chain stems from a study of siplizumab effects on memory and regulatory T cells. Assay used: immunoSEQ multiplex PCR; TCRdb lists only in-frame clones, some missing. Of roughly 100,000 clones in the sample, 93% were seen once. Trimming cost V 0 bases and J 1 base; bases outside gene matches: 3. The CDR3 loop spans 16 amino acids. Germline lookup yields CDR1 SEHNR and CDR2 FQNEAQ (reference sequence). As to this clone: Its antigen remains unknown.

Study results and limitations: A major contribution to the alloresponse seemed to be made by naive T cells, which seemed more diverse than memory cells.

The chain uses TRBV7-9 and TRBJ1-2; the match to TRBD1 covers 9 bases. The specimen was CD8+ T cells sorted from blood. This TCR derives from a human donor in good health. For the CDR3, the DNA is TGTGCCAGCAGCTTAGCGACGGGACAGGGTAACTATGGCTACACCTTC. This sequence encodes CASSLATGQGNYGYTF. Variable domain in full (rest from reference TRBV7-9 and TRBJ1-2): DTGVSQNPRHKITKRGQNVTFRCDPISEHNRLYWYRQTLGQGPEFLTYFQNEAQLEKSRLLSDRFSAERPKGSFSTLEIQRTEQGDSAMYLCASSLATGQGNYGYTFGSGTRLTVV.